This T cell receptor beta chain appears in the sequencing data of a study of T cell changes during pregnancy in multiple sclerosis (dated by TCRdb to 2018 to 2020). General notes on the study: Changes in the T cell repertoire over the course of pregnancy were examined in this study in women with multiple sclerosis.

Libraries were constructed by the immunoSEQ multiplex PCR assay. As stored in TCRdb, this immuneACCESS dataset retains in-frame rearrangements with V and J assigned. A fraction of the clones does not appear; measured against another copy, unresolved V genes explain less than half of the discrepancy, and the remainder lacks a known reason. The table for this sample lists about 40,000 clones; roughly 90% of them were counted only once. Approximately 8.3% of the sample belongs to the ten largest clones. Reading the germline V gene (reference sequence) gives CDR1 MNHEY and CDR2 SMNVEV. The CDR3 sequence holds 15 residues, the cysteine and phenylalanine included. Only CDR3 DNA remains: 45 bases, in frame from the first base. V is pruned by 7 bases and J by 4 bases, leaving 7 bases of the junction without a gene match. A word on this clone: Its antigen is currently not known. No much larger clonotype is one base removed from it; base qualities were not supplied.

The clonotype was recovered from a female donor with multiple sclerosis, enrolled in a pregnancy study. Here the chain combines TRBV27 and TRBJ2-1, with 10 central nucleotides matching TRBD2. This specimen was CD8+ T cells from peripheral blood mononuclear cells, taken before pregnancy. CDR3 protein: CASKIGTSVYNEQFF. The nucleotide sequence reads as follows: TGTGCCAGCAAGATAGGGACTAGCGTATACAATGAGCAGTTCTTC.